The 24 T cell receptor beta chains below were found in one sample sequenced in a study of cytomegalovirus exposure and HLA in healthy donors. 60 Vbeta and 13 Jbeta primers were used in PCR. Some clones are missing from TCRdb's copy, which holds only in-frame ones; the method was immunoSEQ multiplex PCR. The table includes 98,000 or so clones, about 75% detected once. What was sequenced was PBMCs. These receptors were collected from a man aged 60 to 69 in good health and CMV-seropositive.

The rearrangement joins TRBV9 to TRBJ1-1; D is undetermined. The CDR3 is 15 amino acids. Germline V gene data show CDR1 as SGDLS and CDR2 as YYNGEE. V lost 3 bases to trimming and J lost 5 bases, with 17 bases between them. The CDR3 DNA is TGTGCCAGCAGCGCAAGATTTGCGGGTGGAACTGAAGCTTTCTTT. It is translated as CASSARFAGGTEAFF.

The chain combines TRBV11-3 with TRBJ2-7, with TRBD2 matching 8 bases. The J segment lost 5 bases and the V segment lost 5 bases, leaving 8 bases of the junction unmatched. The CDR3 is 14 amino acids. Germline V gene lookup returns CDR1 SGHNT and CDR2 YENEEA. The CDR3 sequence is CASSPGGARDEQYF. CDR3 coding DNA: TGTGCCAGCAGCCCCGGGGGGGCGCGGGACGAGCAGTACTTC.

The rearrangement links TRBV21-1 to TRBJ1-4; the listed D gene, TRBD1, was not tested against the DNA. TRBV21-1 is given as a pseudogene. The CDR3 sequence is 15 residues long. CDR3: CASSLKPGQDEKLFF. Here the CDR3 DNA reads TGTGCCAGCAGCCTTAAGCCGGGACAGGACGAAAAACTGTTTTTT.

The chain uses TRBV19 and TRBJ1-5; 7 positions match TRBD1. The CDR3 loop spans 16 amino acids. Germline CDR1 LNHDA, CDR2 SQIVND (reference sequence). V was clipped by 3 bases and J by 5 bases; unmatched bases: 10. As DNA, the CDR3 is TGTGCCAGTAGTATTTCTCAGGGACAGTATCATCAGCCCCAGCATTTT. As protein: CASSISQGQYHQPQHF.

CDR3 DNA sequence: TGTGCCAGCACCGCCGACGGGAACGGCTACACCTTC. Translated, it gives CASTADGNGYTF. The rearrangement links TRBV27 to TRBJ1-2; D call uncertain. The length of the CDR3 is 12 residues. V lost 7 bases and J lost 8, with 14 bases in between. CDR1 is MNHEY and CDR2 is SMNVEV in the germline V gene (reference sequence).

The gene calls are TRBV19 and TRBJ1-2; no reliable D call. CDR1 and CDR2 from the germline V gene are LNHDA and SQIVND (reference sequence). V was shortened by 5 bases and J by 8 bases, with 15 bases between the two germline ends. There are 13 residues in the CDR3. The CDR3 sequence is CASSPPTGRGYTF. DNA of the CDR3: TGTGCCAGTAGTCCTCCGACGGGTAGGGGCTACACCTTC.

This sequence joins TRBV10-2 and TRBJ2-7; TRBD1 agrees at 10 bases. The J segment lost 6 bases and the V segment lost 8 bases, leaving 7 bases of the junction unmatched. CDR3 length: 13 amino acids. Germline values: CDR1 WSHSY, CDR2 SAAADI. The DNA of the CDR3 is TGCGCCAGCGGTCCAAGGACAGGGGGCGAGCAGTACTTC. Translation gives CASGPRTGGEQYF.

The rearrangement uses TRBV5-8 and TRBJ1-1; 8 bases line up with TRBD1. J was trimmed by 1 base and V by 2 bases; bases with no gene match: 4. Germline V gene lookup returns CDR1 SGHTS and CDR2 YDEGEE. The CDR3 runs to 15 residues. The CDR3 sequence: CASSLRQGRNTEAFF. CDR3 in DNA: TGTGCCAGCAGCTTAAGACAGGGGCGGAACACTGAAGCTTTCTTT.

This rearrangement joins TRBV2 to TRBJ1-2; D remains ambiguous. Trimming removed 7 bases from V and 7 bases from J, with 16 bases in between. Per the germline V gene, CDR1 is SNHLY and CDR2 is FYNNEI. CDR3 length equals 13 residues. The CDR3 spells CASIPGSEGGYTF. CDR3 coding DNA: TGTGCCAGCATCCCGGGAAGCGAGGGTGGCTACACCTTC.

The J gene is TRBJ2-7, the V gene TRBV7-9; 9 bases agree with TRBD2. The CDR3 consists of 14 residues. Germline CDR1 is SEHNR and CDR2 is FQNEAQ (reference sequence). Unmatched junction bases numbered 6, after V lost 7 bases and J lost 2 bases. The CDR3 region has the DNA TGTGCCAGCACTGACGCGGGGGGGCCCTACGAGCAGTACTTC. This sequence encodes CASTDAGGPYEQYF.

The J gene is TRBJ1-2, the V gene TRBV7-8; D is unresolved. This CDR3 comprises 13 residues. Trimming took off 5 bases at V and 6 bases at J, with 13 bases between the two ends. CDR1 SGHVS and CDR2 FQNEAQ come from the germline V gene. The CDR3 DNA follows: TGTGCCAGCAGCCCGGGATCATGGAATGGCTACACCTTC. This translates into CASSPGSWNGYTF.

The CDR3 DNA sequence: TGTGCCAGCAGCTTCGGGACAGGGGAATTCTCAGAGACCCAGTACTTC. This gives the protein CASSFGTGEFSETQYF. This rearrangement joins TRBV7-6 to TRBJ2-5; TRBD1 matches at 10 bases. The CDR3 covers 16 residues. CDR1 and CDR2 from the germline V gene are SGHVS and FNYEAQ. After removal of 3 bases from V and 4 bases from J, the junction contained 8 bases not matched to a gene.

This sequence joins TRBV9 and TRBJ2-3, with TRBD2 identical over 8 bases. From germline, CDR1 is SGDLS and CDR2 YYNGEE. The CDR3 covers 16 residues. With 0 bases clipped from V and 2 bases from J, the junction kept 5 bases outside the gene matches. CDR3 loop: CASSVAGGRATDTQYF. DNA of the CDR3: TGTGCCAGCAGCGTAGCGGGGGGGCGTGCCACAGATACGCAGTATTTT.

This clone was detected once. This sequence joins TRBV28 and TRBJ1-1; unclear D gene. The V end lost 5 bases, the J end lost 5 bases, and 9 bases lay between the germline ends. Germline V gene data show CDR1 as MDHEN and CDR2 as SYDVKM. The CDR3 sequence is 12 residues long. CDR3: CASSLAITEAFF. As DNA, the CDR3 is TGTGCCAGCAGTCTGGCAATTACTGAAGCTTTCTTT.

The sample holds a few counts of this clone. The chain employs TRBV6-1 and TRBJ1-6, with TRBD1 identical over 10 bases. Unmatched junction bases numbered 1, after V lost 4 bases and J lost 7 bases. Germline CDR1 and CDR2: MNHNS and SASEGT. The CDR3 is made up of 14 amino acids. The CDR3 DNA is TGTGCCAGCAGTGCGGACAGGGGGAATTCACCCCTCCACTTT. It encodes CASSADRGNSPLHF.

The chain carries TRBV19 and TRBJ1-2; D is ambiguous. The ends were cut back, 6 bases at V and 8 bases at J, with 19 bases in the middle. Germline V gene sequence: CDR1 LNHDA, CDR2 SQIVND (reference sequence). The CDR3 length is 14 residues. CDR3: CASSPSTRPTGYTF. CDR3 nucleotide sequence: TGTGCCAGTAGCCCTAGCACGAGGCCGACGGGCTACACCTTC.

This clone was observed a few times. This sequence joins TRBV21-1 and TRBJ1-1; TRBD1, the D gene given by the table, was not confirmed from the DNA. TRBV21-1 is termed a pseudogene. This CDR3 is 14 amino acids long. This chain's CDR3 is CASSKQGMNTEAFF. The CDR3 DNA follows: TGTGCCAGCAGCAAACAGGGGATGAACACTGAAGCTTTCTTT.

The DNA of the CDR3 is TGTGCCAGCATGAGCGATAGGGAGAGAAACATTCAGTACTTC. Its protein product is CASMSDRERNIQYF. This chain joins TRBV6-5 and TRBJ2-4; the D gene is possibly TRBD2 (5 bases). The CDR3 has 14 amino acids. CDR1 and CDR2 from the germline V gene are MNHEY and SVGAGI. V was cut by 7 bases and J by 6 bases, with 16 bases left in between.

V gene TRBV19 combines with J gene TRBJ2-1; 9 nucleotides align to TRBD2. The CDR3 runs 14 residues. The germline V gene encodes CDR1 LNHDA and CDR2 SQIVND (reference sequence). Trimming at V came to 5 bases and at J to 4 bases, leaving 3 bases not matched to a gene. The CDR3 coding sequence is TGTGCCAGTAGTCTTAGCGGGGGTTACAATGAGCAGTTCTTC. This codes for CASSLSGGYNEQFF.

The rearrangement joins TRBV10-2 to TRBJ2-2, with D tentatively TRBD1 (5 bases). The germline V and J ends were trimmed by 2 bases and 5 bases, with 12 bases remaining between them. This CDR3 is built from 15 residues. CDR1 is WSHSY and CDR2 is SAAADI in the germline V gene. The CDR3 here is CASSEARQITGELFF. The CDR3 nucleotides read TGCGCCAGCAGTGAGGCCCGACAGATTACCGGGGAGCTGTTTTTT.

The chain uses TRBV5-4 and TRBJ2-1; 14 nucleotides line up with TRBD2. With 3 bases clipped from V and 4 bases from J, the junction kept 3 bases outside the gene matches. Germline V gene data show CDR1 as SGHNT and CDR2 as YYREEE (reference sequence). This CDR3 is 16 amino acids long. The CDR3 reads CASSSRTSGGYNEQFF. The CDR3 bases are TGTGCCAGCAGCTCGCGGACTAGCGGGGGGTACAATGAGCAGTTCTTC.

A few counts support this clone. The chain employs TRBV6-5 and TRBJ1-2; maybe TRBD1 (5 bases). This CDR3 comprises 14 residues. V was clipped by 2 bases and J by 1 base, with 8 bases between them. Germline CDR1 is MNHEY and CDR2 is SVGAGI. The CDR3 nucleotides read TGTGCCAGCAGTTACGGTGACAGTAACTATGGCTACACCTTC. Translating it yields CASSYGDSNYGYTF.

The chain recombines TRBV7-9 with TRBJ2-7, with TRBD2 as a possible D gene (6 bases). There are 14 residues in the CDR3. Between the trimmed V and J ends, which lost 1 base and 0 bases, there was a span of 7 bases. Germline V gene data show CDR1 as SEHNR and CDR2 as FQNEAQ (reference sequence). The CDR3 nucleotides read TGTGCCAGCAGCTTAGGCGGGGTCTCCTACGAGCAGTACTTC. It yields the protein CASSLGGVSYEQYF.

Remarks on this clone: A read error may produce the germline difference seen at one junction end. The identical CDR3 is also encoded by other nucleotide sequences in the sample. CDR3 sequence reads: CASSIMDNYNSPLHF. Written as DNA, the CDR3 is TGTGCCAGTAGTATAATGGACAACTATAATTCCCCCCTCCACTTT. V is TRBV19 and J is TRBJ1-6, with D possibly matching TRBD1 (5 bases). Germline V gives CDR1 LNHDA, CDR2 SQIVND (reference sequence). CDR3 length: 15 amino acids.